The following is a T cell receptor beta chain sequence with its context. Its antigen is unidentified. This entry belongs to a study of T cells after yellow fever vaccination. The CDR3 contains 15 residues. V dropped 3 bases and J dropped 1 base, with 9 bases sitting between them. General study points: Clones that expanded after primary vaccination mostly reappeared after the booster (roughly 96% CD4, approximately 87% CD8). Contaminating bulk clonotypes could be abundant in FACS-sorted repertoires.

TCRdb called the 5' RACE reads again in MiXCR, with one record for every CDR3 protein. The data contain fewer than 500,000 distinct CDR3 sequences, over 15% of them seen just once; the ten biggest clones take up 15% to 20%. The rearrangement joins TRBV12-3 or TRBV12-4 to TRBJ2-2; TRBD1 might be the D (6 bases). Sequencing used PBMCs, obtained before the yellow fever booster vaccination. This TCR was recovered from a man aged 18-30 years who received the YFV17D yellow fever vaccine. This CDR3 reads CASSFLTGNTGELFF. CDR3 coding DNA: TGTGCCAGCAGTTTCCTGACAGGGAACACCGGGGAGCTGTTTTTT.